Listed below are T cell receptor beta chains from one sample, sequenced in a study of glioma-infiltrating T cells. Each CDR3 protein gets one entry after TCRdb re-called the multiplex PCR reads with MiXCR. The sample lists 100,000 to 150,000 distinct CDR3 sequences, under 25% seen once, with roughly 29% in the top ten. The sequencing sample was made of glioma tissue, nonneoplastic brain tissue, or PBMCs (not recorded which). The receptors were sampled from a human donor with low-grade glioma or glioblastoma, undergoing nonglioma brain surgery, or in good health (not recorded which). CDR3s include the opening cysteine and the closing phenylalanine or tryptophan. Each record gives: V gene, D gene, J gene, clone size, CDR3 DNA, CDR3 protein. A D gene is named only where the DNA matches it firmly. Only part of the rows carry a size: once, few, many, or a class if the clone is expanded.

v_call: TRBV20-1; d_call: TRBD1; j_call: TRBJ2-2; clone_size: .; cdr3_nt: TGCAGTGCTAGAGGTCGGGACAGGGGGGCCGGGGAGCTGTTTTTT; cdr3_aa: CSARGRDRGAGELFF
v_call: TRBV9; d_call: .; j_call: TRBJ2-6; clone_size: .; cdr3_nt: TGTGCCAGCAGCGCAAACCAAGACAGCCCTGGGGCCAACGTCCTGACTTTC; cdr3_aa: CASSANQDSPGANVLTF
v_call: TRBV19; d_call: .; j_call: TRBJ2-3; clone_size: few; cdr3_nt: TGTGCCAGTAGTATGGTTCAGGTAACCACAGATACGCAGTATTTT; cdr3_aa: CASSMVQVTTDTQYF
v_call: TRBV10-3; d_call: .; j_call: TRBJ2-3; clone_size: many; cdr3_nt: TGTGCCATCAGTGAGTCGGACCCAAGGGCAGATACGCAGTATTTT; cdr3_aa: CAISESDPRADTQYF
v_call: TRBV20-1; d_call: .; j_call: TRBJ1-2; clone_size: .; cdr3_nt: TGCAGTGCTAGACGGGGGGCGTCCAACTATGGCTACGCCTTC; cdr3_aa: CSARRGASNYGYAF
v_call: TRBV7-9; d_call: .; j_call: TRBJ2-6; clone_size: .; cdr3_nt: TGTGCCAGCAGCTTCCCCTTGGGCTCTGGGGCCAACGTCCTGACTTTC; cdr3_aa: CASSFPLGSGANVLTF
v_call: TRBV9; d_call: TRBD1; j_call: TRBJ2-3; clone_size: .; cdr3_nt: TGTGCCAGCAGCGTAGGTCAGGGGGGCACAGATACGCAGTATTTT; cdr3_aa: CASSVGQGGTDTQYF
v_call: TRBV28; d_call: .; j_call: TRBJ1-4; clone_size: .; cdr3_nt: TGTGCCAGCAGTTTAGTGGGCAGGGGTAGGACTAATGAAAAACTGTTTTTT; cdr3_aa: CASSLVGRGRTNEKLFF
v_call: TRBV24-1; d_call: .; j_call: TRBJ2-3; clone_size: few; cdr3_nt: TGTGCCACCAGTGATGCGGACAGTCCCACAGATACGCAGTATTTT; cdr3_aa: CATSDADSPTDTQYF
v_call: TRBV12-3/TRBV12-4; d_call: .; j_call: TRBJ2-3; clone_size: .; cdr3_nt: TGTGCCAGCACAGGGTCAGATACGCAGTATTTT; cdr3_aa: CASTGSDTQYF
v_call: TRBV11-2; d_call: TRBD1; j_call: TRBJ1-5; clone_size: few; cdr3_nt: TGTGCCAGCAGCGCCCGGACAGGGGGGAATCAGCCCCAGCATTTT; cdr3_aa: CASSARTGGNQPQHF
v_call: TRBV6-6; d_call: .; j_call: TRBJ2-3; clone_size: few; cdr3_nt: TGTGCCAGCAGTTACTCTTCGGCTAGCACAGATACGCAGTATTTT; cdr3_aa: CASSYSSASTDTQYF
v_call: TRBV11-3; d_call: .; j_call: TRBJ1-1; clone_size: few; cdr3_nt: TGTGCCAGCAGCTTAGACGTCAGGACCTTGAACACTGAAGCTTTCTTT; cdr3_aa: CASSLDVRTLNTEAFF
v_call: TRBV6-6; d_call: .; j_call: TRBJ1-1; clone_size: .; cdr3_nt: TGTGCCAGCAGTTACTCCTTTGACAGTAACACTGAAGCTTTCTTT; cdr3_aa: CASSYSFDSNTEAFF
v_call: TRBV7-3; d_call: .; j_call: TRBJ2-3; clone_size: few; cdr3_nt: TGTGCCAGCAGCCTAGAGGGCCCTAGCACAGATACGCAGTATTTT; cdr3_aa: CASSLEGPSTDTQYF
v_call: TRBV6-1; d_call: .; j_call: TRBJ2-1; clone_size: .; cdr3_nt: TGTGCCAGCATTCCCCGGGGGCTGACCTACAATGAGCAGTTCTTC; cdr3_aa: CASIPRGLTYNEQFF
v_call: TRBV6-2/TRBV6-3; d_call: .; j_call: TRBJ2-2; clone_size: few; cdr3_nt: TGTGCCAGCAGTTACCAGGGGACGCCCCCCGGGGAGCTGTTTTTT; cdr3_aa: CASSYQGTPPGELFF
v_call: TRBV7-6; d_call: .; j_call: TRBJ2-1; clone_size: few; cdr3_nt: TGTGCCAGCAGCTCTCCCTCGGTTGAGCAGTTCTTC; cdr3_aa: CASSSPSVEQFF
v_call: TRBV19; d_call: .; j_call: TRBJ2-1; clone_size: .; cdr3_nt: TGTGCCAGTAGTGCCCCCAAGGGTGAGCAGTTCTTC; cdr3_aa: CASSAPKGEQFF
v_call: TRBV28; d_call: .; j_call: TRBJ2-3; clone_size: many; cdr3_nt: TGTGCCAGCAGTTTCCGCGGGGCAGCAGATACGCAGTATTTT; cdr3_aa: CASSFRGAADTQYF
v_call: TRBV3-1; d_call: TRBD1; j_call: TRBJ1-5; clone_size: many; cdr3_nt: TGTGCCAGCAGCCAAGCCGGGACAGGGAGGGGACAGCCCCAGCATTTT; cdr3_aa: CASSQAGTGRGQPQHF
v_call: TRBV29-1; d_call: .; j_call: TRBJ2-2; clone_size: few; cdr3_nt: TGCAGCGTTGGGAGCTACACCGGGGAGCTGTTTTTT; cdr3_aa: CSVGSYTGELFF
v_call: TRBV7-2; d_call: .; j_call: TRBJ2-3; clone_size: .; cdr3_nt: TGTGCCAGCAGACCAGCGGGACAGGGCACAGATACGCAGTATTTT; cdr3_aa: CASRPAGQGTDTQYF
v_call: TRBV6-6; d_call: .; j_call: TRBJ1-2; clone_size: .; cdr3_nt: TGTGCCAGCAGTTACGAGGGGCGGGCTAACTATGGCTACACCTTC; cdr3_aa: CASSYEGRANYGYTF
v_call: TRBV15; d_call: .; j_call: TRBJ2-5; clone_size: many; cdr3_nt: TGTGCCACCAGCAGACGTGATGAAGAGACCCAGTACTTC; cdr3_aa: CATSRRDEETQYF
v_call: TRBV18; d_call: TRBD1; j_call: TRBJ2-5; clone_size: few; cdr3_nt: TGTGCCAGCTCACAACTGGACAGGGCCGTGACCCAGTACTTC; cdr3_aa: CASSQLDRAVTQYF
v_call: TRBV7-2; d_call: .; j_call: TRBJ2-3; clone_size: many; cdr3_nt: TGTGCCAGCAGCTTTGCTACAGATACGCAGTATTTT; cdr3_aa: CASSFATDTQYF
v_call: TRBV3-1; d_call: .; j_call: TRBJ2-1; clone_size: .; cdr3_nt: TGTGCCAGCAGCCATTCCCGTTCAGAGCAGTTCTTC; cdr3_aa: CASSHSRSEQFF
v_call: TRBV3-1; d_call: .; j_call: TRBJ1-1; clone_size: few; cdr3_nt: TGTGCCAGCACCCCTGAATTTGGGGGAACTGAAGCTTTCTTT; cdr3_aa: CASTPEFGGTEAFF
v_call: TRBV7-9; d_call: .; j_call: TRBJ1-1; clone_size: few; cdr3_nt: TGTGCCAGCAGCTTATATAGGACGAACACTGAAGCTTTCTTT; cdr3_aa: CASSLYRTNTEAFF
v_call: TRBV7-2; d_call: TRBD2; j_call: TRBJ2-3; clone_size: many; cdr3_nt: TGTGCCAGCAGCTTAGGCGGGGGGGGCGGAGAAAAGCAGTATTTT; cdr3_aa: CASSLGGGGGEKQYF
v_call: TRBV13; d_call: .; j_call: TRBJ1-1; clone_size: .; cdr3_nt: TGTGCCAGCAGCTTAGGACTGACTGAAGCTTTCTTT; cdr3_aa: CASSLGLTEAFF
v_call: TRBV7-9; d_call: TRBD2; j_call: TRBJ2-1; clone_size: .; cdr3_nt: TGCGCCAGCAGCTTCGGCGGGGGGGATGAGCAGTTCTTC; cdr3_aa: CASSFGGGDEQFF
v_call: TRBV25-1; d_call: .; j_call: TRBJ1-1; clone_size: many; cdr3_nt: TGTGCCAGCAGGTTCAGAGACACCCCGAAGGCTTTCTTT; cdr3_aa: CASRFRDTPKAFF
v_call: TRBV24-1; d_call: TRBD1; j_call: TRBJ2-3; clone_size: once; cdr3_nt: TGTGCCACCAGTGATTCTGACGGCTGGAGGACAGGTAAGCAGTATTTT; cdr3_aa: CATSDSDGWRTGKQYF
v_call: TRBV29-1; d_call: .; j_call: TRBJ2-5; clone_size: few; cdr3_nt: TGCAGCGTTGCGGGGAACCAAGAGACCCAGTACTTC; cdr3_aa: CSVAGNQETQYF
v_call: TRBV19; d_call: TRBD2; j_call: TRBJ2-3; clone_size: few; cdr3_nt: TGTGCCAGTAGTATAGTAGCGGGGATGGCAGATACGCAGTATTTT; cdr3_aa: CASSIVAGMADTQYF
v_call: TRBV30; d_call: .; j_call: TRBJ1-1; clone_size: once; cdr3_nt: TGTGCCTGGAGTGTAAAGGGATCTATGAACACTGAAGCTTTCTTT; cdr3_aa: CAWSVKGSMNTEAFF
v_call: TRBV20-1; d_call: .; j_call: TRBJ1-2; clone_size: many; cdr3_nt: TGCAGTGCTAGAGATGTCAGGAGCTATGGCTACACCTTC; cdr3_aa: CSARDVRSYGYTF